This T cell receptor (beta chain) was profiled in a study of T-cell memory formation after mild COVID-19. As for the study in general: Clustering of TCRs was largely donor specific.

In this sample, this clonotype turned up a few times. What it binds is not known. Trimming at V came to 1 base and at J to 5 bases, leaving 6 bases not matched to a gene. Germline V CDR1 and CDR2: SGHRS, YFSETQ. CDR3 size: 16 residues. It was 5'RACE with constant-segment primers that produced the TCR alpha and TCR beta cDNA libraries, which carried sample barcodes and UMIs. MiXCR, applied by TCRdb to the 5' RACE reads, yields one record per CDR3 protein. The profile covers nearly 250,000 distinct CDR3 sequences, with 15% appearing a single time and around 2% taken by the ten largest. Study results and caveats: A subset of responding clones appeared in pre-infection memory, suggesting cross-reactive memory joined. The authors did not confirm SARS-CoV-2 specificity of second-wave clones peaking day 37.

The chain uses TRBV5-1 and TRBJ2-5; the match to TRBD1 covers 12 bases. The sample comprised PBMCs or a T cell subset sorted from them (not recorded which). The TCR sequence derives from an adult woman who had mild COVID-19 (a few samples of this study predate the infection). Cell type and time point are not known. CDR3 region: CASSLMGQGASETQYF. DNA of the CDR3: TGCGCCAGCAGCTTGATGGGACAGGGGGCATCTGAGACCCAGTACTTC.